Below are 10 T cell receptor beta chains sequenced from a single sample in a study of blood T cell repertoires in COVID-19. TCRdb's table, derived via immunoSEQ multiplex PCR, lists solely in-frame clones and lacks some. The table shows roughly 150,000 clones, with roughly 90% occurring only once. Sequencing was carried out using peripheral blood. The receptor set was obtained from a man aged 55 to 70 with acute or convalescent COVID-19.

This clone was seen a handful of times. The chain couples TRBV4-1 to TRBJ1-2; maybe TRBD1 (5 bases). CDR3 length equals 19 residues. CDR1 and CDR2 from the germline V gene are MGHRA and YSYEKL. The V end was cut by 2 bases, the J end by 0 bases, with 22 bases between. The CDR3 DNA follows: TGCGCCAGCAGCCAAAGTCGAGTCTTAGTCCAGGGATCTAACTATGGCTACACCTTC. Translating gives CASSQSRVLVQGSNYGYTF.

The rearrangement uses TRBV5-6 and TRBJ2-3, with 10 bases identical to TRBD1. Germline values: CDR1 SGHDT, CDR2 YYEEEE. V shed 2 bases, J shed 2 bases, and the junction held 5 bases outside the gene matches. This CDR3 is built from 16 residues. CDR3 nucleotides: TGTGCCAGCAGCTTAGACAGGGGGCCCGCCACAGATACGCAGTATTTT. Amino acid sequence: CASSLDRGPATDTQYF.

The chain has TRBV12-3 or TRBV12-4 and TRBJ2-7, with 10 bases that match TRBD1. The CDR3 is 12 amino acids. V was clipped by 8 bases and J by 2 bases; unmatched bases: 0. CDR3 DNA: TGTGCCAGCGGACAGGGGGCCTACGAGCAGTACTTC. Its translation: CASGQGAYEQYF.

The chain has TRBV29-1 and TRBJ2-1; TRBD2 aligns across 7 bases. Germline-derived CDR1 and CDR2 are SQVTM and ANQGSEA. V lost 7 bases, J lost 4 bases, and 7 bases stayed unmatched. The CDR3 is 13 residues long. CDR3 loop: CSGRGEGYNEQFF. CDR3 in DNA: TGCAGCGGACGGGGGGAGGGGTACAATGAGCAGTTCTTC.

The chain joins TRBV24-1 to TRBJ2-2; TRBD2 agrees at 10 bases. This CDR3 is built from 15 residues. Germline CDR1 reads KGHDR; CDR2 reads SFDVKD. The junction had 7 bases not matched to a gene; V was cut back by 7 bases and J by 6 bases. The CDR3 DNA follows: TGTGCCACCAGCAGCAGCGGGGGGGCCTCCGGGGAGCTGTTTTTT. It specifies CATSSSGGASGELFF.

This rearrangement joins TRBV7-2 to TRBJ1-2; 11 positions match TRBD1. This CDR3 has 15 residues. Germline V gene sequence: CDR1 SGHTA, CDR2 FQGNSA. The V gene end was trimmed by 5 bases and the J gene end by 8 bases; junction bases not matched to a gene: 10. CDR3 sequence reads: CASSPRDRGSRGYTF. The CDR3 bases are TGTGCCAGCAGCCCTCGGGACAGGGGGTCTAGAGGCTACACCTTC.

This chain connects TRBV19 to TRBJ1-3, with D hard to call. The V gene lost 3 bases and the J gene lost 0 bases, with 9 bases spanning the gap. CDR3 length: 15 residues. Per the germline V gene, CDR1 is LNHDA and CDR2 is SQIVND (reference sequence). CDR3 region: CASSMSANSGNTIYF. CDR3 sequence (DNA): TGTGCCAGTAGTATGTCCGCTAACTCTGGAAACACCATATATTTT. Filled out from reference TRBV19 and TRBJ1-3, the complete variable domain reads DGGITQSPKYLFRKEGQNVTLSCEQNLNHDAMYWYRQDPGQGLRLIYYSQIVNDFQKGDIAEGYSVSREKKESFPLTVTSAQKNPTAFYLCASSMSANSGNTIYFGEGSWLTVV.

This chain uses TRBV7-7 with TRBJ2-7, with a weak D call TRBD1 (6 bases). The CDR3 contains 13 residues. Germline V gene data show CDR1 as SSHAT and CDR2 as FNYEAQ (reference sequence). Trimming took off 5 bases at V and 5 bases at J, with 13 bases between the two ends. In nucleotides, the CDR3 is TGTGCCAGCAGCCCGCAGGGGTCCCACGAGCAGTACTTC. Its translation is CASSPQGSHEQYF.

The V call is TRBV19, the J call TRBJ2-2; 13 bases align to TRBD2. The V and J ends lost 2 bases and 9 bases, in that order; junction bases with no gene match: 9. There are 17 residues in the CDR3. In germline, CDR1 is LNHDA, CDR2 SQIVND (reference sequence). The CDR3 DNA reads TGTGCCAGTAGTATACCCGGACTAGCGGGGGTGGGGAGGGAGCTGTTTTTT. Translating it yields CASSIPGLAGVGRELFF.

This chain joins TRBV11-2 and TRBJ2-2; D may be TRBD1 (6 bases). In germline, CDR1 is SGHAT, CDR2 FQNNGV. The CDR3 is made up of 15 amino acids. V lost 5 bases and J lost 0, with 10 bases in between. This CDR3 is CASSQGTANTGELFF. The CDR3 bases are TGTGCCAGCAGCCAGGGGACGGCGAACACCGGGGAGCTGTTTTTT.